Presented here are 7 T cell receptor beta chains from one specimen sequenced in a study of T cell responses to AZD1222 COVID-19 vaccine. Libraries were prepared by immunoSEQ multiplex PCR; TCRdb keeps only in-frame clonotypes and omits some of them. Of about 190,000 clones listed, approximately 91% were seen once; the top ten hold approximately 0.97%. This material consisted of peripheral blood, taken on day 0 of AZD1222 vaccination. The receptor set was obtained from an adult in good health.

This clone turned up a few times. The chain couples TRBV27 to TRBJ1-3; no clear D gene. V dropped 3 bases and J dropped 3 bases, with 9 bases sitting between them. The CDR3 consists of 14 residues. CDR1 is MNHEY, CDR2 SMNVEV, per germline (reference sequence). CDR3 nucleotide sequence: TGTGCCAGCAGTTTTCTACCGTTTGGAAACACCATATATTTT. The encoded protein is CASSFLPFGNTIYF.

The chain employs TRBV4-1 and TRBJ1-4; tentatively, D is TRBD1 (5 bases). Trimming took off 4 bases at V and 4 bases at J, with 10 bases between the two ends. This CDR3 has 14 amino acids. The germline gives CDR1 MGHRA, CDR2 YSYEKL. The chain's CDR3 is CASSPDSYNEKLFF. The CDR3 region has the DNA TGCGCCAGCAGCCCAGACAGCTATAATGAAAAACTGTTTTTT.

The rearrangement uses TRBV3-1 (or the pseudogene TRBV3-2) and TRBJ1-1; D gene ambiguous. V was trimmed by 7 bases and J by 3 bases, leaving 12 bases between them. The length of the CDR3 is 13 residues. Germline loops: CDR1 LGHDT, CDR2 YNNKEL (reference sequence). The DNA of the CDR3 is TGTGCCAGCACAAAAGGACGGTACACTGAAGCTTTCTTT. Protein sequence: CASTKGRYTEAFF.

V gene TRBV29-1 combines with J gene TRBJ1-2, with 9 bases fitting TRBD1. V lost 6 bases, J lost 4 bases, and 6 bases stayed unmatched. CDR3 length: 13 amino acids. The germline CDR1 and CDR2 sequences are SQVTM and ANQGSEA. The CDR3 sequence: CSVGPGQGYGYTF. DNA for the CDR3: TGCAGCGTAGGACCGGGACAGGGCTATGGCTACACCTTC.

This sequence joins TRBV6-5 and TRBJ1-5, with D perhaps TRBD1 (6 bases). CDR3 length: 13 amino acids. Germline V gene lookup returns CDR1 MNHEY and CDR2 SVGAGI. Trimming cost V 7 bases and J 4 bases, with 11 bases left between them. The CDR3 bases are TGTGCCAGCACCGGACAGATTAATCAGCCCCAGCATTTT. Its protein is CASTGQINQPQHF.

The rearrangement joins TRBV29-1 to TRBJ1-5; tentative D call: TRBD1 (6 bases). This CDR3 region has 13 residues. Per the germline V gene, CDR1 is SQVTM and CDR2 is ANQGSEA. Trimming shortened V by 6 bases and J by 6 bases, and 15 bases separated the two germline ends. The CDR3 DNA is TGCAGCGTCGGAACAGGGCCCGCTCAGCCCCAGCATTTT. Encoded protein: CSVGTGPAQPQHF.

This clone was recorded only once. The chain recombines TRBV9 with TRBJ2-7; D possibly matches TRBD1 or TRBD2 (7 bases each). Trimming took 0 bases from V and 4 from J, leaving 14 bases between them. Germline V gene data show CDR1 as SGDLS and CDR2 as YYNGEE. The CDR3 runs to 15 residues. The CDR3 loop reads CASSVGGGGRYEQYF. The CDR3 DNA follows: TGTGCCAGCAGCGTAGGGGGAGGGGGCAGGTACGAGCAGTACTTC.